Here is one TCR beta chain with its context. The V end lost 4 bases, the J end lost 0 bases, and 12 bases lay between the germline ends. Per germline, CDR1 KGHDR and CDR2 SFDVKD. The CDR3 spans 16 residues. Here immunoSEQ multiplex PCR was the method, and the copy in TCRdb shows in-frame clones only, minus some. Of hundreds of thousands of clones listed, 80% to 90% are singletons. The Seattle patients, enrolled during active infection, were followed longitudinally. This sample was taken from a study of blood T cell repertoires in COVID-19. At the level of the study: The samples span acute and convalescent COVID-19 from the United States, Italy and Spain.

The chain employs TRBV24-1 and TRBJ2-1, with a weak D call TRBD1 (5 bases). The sample was peripheral blood. The sequence derives from a woman aged 70-85 years with COVID-19, enrolled during active disease. CDR3 sequence: CATSEKTASSYNEQFF. CDR3 nucleotide sequence: TGTGCCACCAGTGAAAAGACAGCCTCCTCCTACAATGAGCAGTTCTTC.